These 30 T cell receptor beta chains share one sample of origin, sequenced in a study of blood T cell repertoires in COVID-19. The method was immunoSEQ multiplex PCR; TCRdb's version includes in-frame clones alone and lacks a portion of them. Of around 200,000 clones listed, roughly 77% are singletons. Material for sequencing was peripheral blood. These receptors originate from a woman between 40 and 55 years old with COVID-19, enrolled during active disease.

A remark on this clone: The germline gene is not matched at one end of the junction; a read error may be the cause. The genes are TRBV20-1 and TRBJ2-7, with TRBD1 matching 9 bases. This CDR3 is built from 11 residues. Germline CDR1 is DFQATT and CDR2 is SNEGSKA (reference sequence). The CDR3 here is CSATPGQGYFF. The CDR3 nucleotides read TGCAGTGCTACTCCGGGACAGGGATACTTCTTC.

This clone was detected many times. This rearrangement joins TRBV7-7 to TRBJ2-2; perhaps TRBD2 as D (6 bases). The V end was cut by 2 bases, the J end by 6 bases, with 22 bases between. Germline values: CDR1 SSHAT, CDR2 FNYEAQ (reference sequence). There are 18 residues in the CDR3. The CDR3 spells CASSLSLLPEGKAGELFF. The CDR3 region has the DNA TGTGCCAGCAGCTTATCCCTCCTGCCGGAGGGGAAGGCCGGGGAGCTGTTTTTT.

The rearrangement uses TRBV11-2 and TRBJ2-5, with D possibly being TRBD2 (6 bases). The germline gives CDR1 SGHAT, CDR2 FQNNGV. Trimming pared 5 bases from V and 2 bases from J, leaving 12 bases between. The CDR3 is 14 residues long. CDR3 residues: CASSPSGGQETQYF. The CDR3 DNA follows: TGTGCCAGCAGCCCCTCCGGGGGACAAGAGACCCAGTACTTC.

This clone appeared a few times. V gene TRBV6-1 combines with J gene TRBJ1-1, with D uncertain. The germline CDR1 and CDR2 sequences are MNHNS and SASEGT. Trimming left V 2 bases short and J 5 bases short, with 12 bases between. This CDR3 comprises 14 residues. The CDR3 sequence is CASSEWGGETEAFF. CDR3 nucleotide sequence: TGTGCCAGCAGTGAATGGGGAGGTGAAACTGAAGCTTTCTTT.

This clone was picked up one time. The chain recombines TRBV18 with TRBJ2-5; perhaps TRBD2 as D (6 bases). The CDR3 totals 14 residues. Trimming removed 2 bases at V and 4 bases at J, with 11 bases between. Germline V gene data show CDR1 as KGHSH and CDR2 as LQKENI. For the CDR3, the DNA is TGTGCCAGCTCACCATTTAGGAGGGGAGAGACCCAGTACTTC. Encoded protein: CASSPFRRGETQYF.

This chain links TRBV30 with TRBJ1-4, with a weak D call TRBD1 (6 bases). This CDR3 region has 13 residues. Germline assignment: CDR1 GTSNPN and CDR2 SVGIG (reference sequence). Trimming shortened V by 2 bases and J by 5 bases, and 9 bases separated the two germline ends. CDR3 in DNA: TGTGCCTGGAGTAGGGGGGGGAATGAAAAACTGTTTTTT. Its protein product is CAWSRGGNEKLFF.

This chain uses TRBV7-2 with TRBJ2-3; D gene ambiguous. The CDR3 covers 13 residues. The germline V gene encodes CDR1 SGHTA and CDR2 FQGNSA. Trimming left V 0 bases short and J 2 bases short, with 3 bases between. Written as DNA, the CDR3 is TGTGCCAGCAGCTTAGCTTACACAGATACGCAGTATTTT. Translating gives CASSLAYTDTQYF. Looking up the rest from reference TRBV7-2 and TRBJ2-3 gives the full variable domain: GAGVSQSPSNKVTEKGKDVELRCDPISGHTALYWYRQSLGQGLEFLIYFQGNSAPDKSGLPSDRFSAERTGGSVSTLTIQRTQQEDSAVYLCASSLAYTDTQYFGPGTRLTVL.

The J gene is TRBJ1-1, the V gene TRBV4-3; D is perhaps TRBD1 (5 bases). Germline loops: CDR1 LGHNA, CDR2 YSLEER. The CDR3 runs to 17 residues. Trimming cost V 4 bases and J 7 bases, with 25 bases left between them. CDR3: CASSLRSVSGAASEAFF. CDR3 bases: TGCGCCAGCAGCCTGCGATCGGTTAGCGGGGCTGCAAGTGAAGCTTTCTTT.

The rearrangement uses TRBV7-2 and TRBJ2-3; 14 bases are shared with TRBD2. J lost 6 bases, V lost 4 bases, and 6 bases had no gene match. CDR3 length equals 16 residues. Germline CDR1 and CDR2: SGHTA and FQGNSA. The CDR3 reads CASSWATSGRGDTQYF. The CDR3 bases are TGTGCCAGCAGCTGGGCGACTAGCGGGAGGGGGGATACGCAGTATTTT.

The chain combines TRBV19 with TRBJ1-4, with D perhaps matching TRBD1 (5 bases). V was shortened by 3 bases and J by 8 bases, with 13 bases between the two germline ends. Germline V lookup: CDR1 LNHDA, CDR2 SQIVND (reference sequence). The CDR3 contains 14 residues. CDR3 sequence reads: CASSIHQGREKLFF. CDR3 in DNA: TGTGCCAGTAGTATCCACCAGGGTCGGGAAAAACTGTTTTTT.

This chain connects TRBV29-1 to TRBJ2-5; a possible D gene is TRBD1 (5 bases). The CDR3 has 13 residues. The V and J ends lost 7 bases and 7 bases respectively, with 19 bases between them. CDR1 and CDR2 from the germline V gene are SQVTM and ANQGSEA. The CDR3 DNA is TGCAGCGGCTCACGGACGGACAAGAGGACCCAGTACTTC. Translating gives CSGSRTDKRTQYF.

This clone was picked up one time. The genes are TRBV6-5 and TRBJ1-3, with 7 bases lining up with TRBD1. Trimming at V came to 10 bases and at J to 0 bases, leaving 6 bases not matched to a gene. This CDR3 region has 14 residues. From germline, CDR1 is MNHEY and CDR2 SVGAGI. The CDR3 loop reads CATGGQSSGNTIYF. The CDR3 DNA is TGTGCCACCGGGGGACAGTCCTCTGGAAACACCATATATTTT.

V gene TRBV7-3 combines with J gene TRBJ2-3, with D perhaps TRBD1 (6 bases). CDR1 SGHTA and CDR2 FQGTGA come from the germline V gene. The CDR3 runs 15 residues. Trimming cost V 5 bases and J 4 bases, with 16 bases left between them. In DNA, the CDR3 is TGTGCCAGCAGCCCGTCCGGGACAACCTCAGATACGCAGTATTTT. Amino acids: CASSPSGTTSDTQYF. The full variable domain, its missing parts supplied by reference TRBV7-3 and TRBJ2-3, is GAGVSQTPSNKVTEKGKYVELRCDPISGHTALYWYRQSLGQGPEFLIYFQGTGAADDSGLPNDRFFAVRPEGSVSTLKIQRTERGDSAVYLCASSPSGTTSDTQYFGPGTRLTVL.

This rearrangement joins TRBV7-8 to TRBJ1-1; D gene ambiguous. CDR3 length equals 14 residues. V was clipped by 5 bases and J by 3 bases, with 13 bases between them. Germline-derived CDR1 and CDR2 are SGHVS and FQNEAQ. The CDR3 sequence is CASSLGLWDTEAFF. As DNA, the CDR3 is TGTGCCAGCAGCCTCGGACTTTGGGACACTGAAGCTTTCTTT.

The chain links TRBV7-7 to TRBJ2-2, with a tentative D call TRBD2 (6 bases). CDR1 and CDR2 from the germline V gene are SSHAT and FNYEAQ (reference sequence). This CDR3 is built from 18 residues. The V gene lost 5 bases and the J gene lost 0 bases, with 19 bases spanning the gap. The CDR3 DNA reads TGTGCCAGCAGCCTCGGAGGCCGTAGCGGATCGAACACCGGGGAGCTGTTTTTT. This gives the protein CASSLGGRSGSNTGELFF.

V and J are TRBV9 and TRBJ1-3; D not resolved. Trimming removed 4 bases at V and 2 bases at J, with 13 bases between. CDR1 is SGDLS, CDR2 YYNGEE, per germline. The CDR3 spans 15 residues. The CDR3 sequence is CASSRLEGAGNTIYF. The CDR3 DNA sequence: TGTGCCAGCAGCCGCCTTGAGGGTGCTGGAAACACCATATATTTT.

This clone was picked up one time. The chain joins TRBV6-4 to TRBJ2-1; 8 positions match TRBD1. The CDR3 length is 15 residues. The trim removed 4 bases at V and 10 bases at J, leaving 12 bases unmatched. The V gene's germline CDR1 is MRHNA and CDR2 SNTAGT. This CDR3 is CASSAHPQGAREQFF. DNA for the CDR3: TGTGCCAGCAGTGCCCACCCCCAGGGGGCAAGGGAGCAGTTCTTC.

This chain joins TRBV3-1 (or the pseudogene TRBV3-2) and TRBJ2-5; TRBD2 matches 8 bases. V was pared by 1 base and J by 1 base, with 8 bases of the junction left unmatched. Looked up from germline, CDR1 is LGHDT and CDR2 is YNNKEL (reference sequence). The CDR3 has 17 amino acids. This CDR3 is CASSQALGLALQETQYF. CDR3 nucleotides: TGTGCCAGCAGCCAAGCACTCGGACTAGCCCTCCAAGAGACCCAGTACTTC.

The rearrangement links TRBV7-9 to TRBJ2-5; 8 bases line up with TRBD1. Germline V lookup: CDR1 SEHNR, CDR2 FQNEAQ (reference sequence). V was pared by 8 bases and J by 2 bases, with 4 bases of the junction left unmatched. This CDR3 comprises 13 residues. The CDR3 DNA reads TGTGCCAGCGACAGGGGCCGACAAGAGACCCAGTACTTC. This translates into CASDRGRQETQYF.

The rearrangement joins TRBV5-6 to TRBJ2-3, with 7 bases that match TRBD2. From germline, CDR1 is SGHDT and CDR2 YYEEEE. V shed 4 bases, J shed 4 bases, and the junction held 9 bases outside the gene matches. This CDR3 contains 15 residues. For the CDR3, the DNA is TGTGCCAGCAGCCTTGGACCTGGGGGGGCAGATACGCAGTATTTT. It yields the protein CASSLGPGGADTQYF.

This clone occurred a few times. The V call is TRBV24-1, the J call TRBJ1-1; no definite D call. This CDR3 has 14 residues. In germline, CDR1 is KGHDR, CDR2 SFDVKD. Trimming pared 0 bases from V and 5 bases from J, leaving 9 bases between. For the CDR3, the DNA is TGTGCCACCAGTGATTTGCAGGAGGGAACTGAAGCTTTCTTT. Its translation: CATSDLQEGTEAFF.

The rearrangement joins TRBV7-9 to TRBJ2-4; the D gene is possibly TRBD2 (5 bases). The CDR3 has 16 residues. CDR1 and CDR2 from the germline V gene are SEHNR and FQNEAQ (reference sequence). Deletions cut 4 bases from V and 3 bases from J, with 16 bases between. CDR3 loop: CASSSLSGIDKNIQYF. CDR3 coding DNA: TGTGCCAGCAGCTCCCTTTCGGGGATAGACAAAAACATTCAGTACTTC.

The J gene is TRBJ2-7, the V gene TRBV11-1, with TRBD1 identical over 8 bases. After removal of 5 bases from V and 4 bases from J, the junction contained 7 bases not matched to a gene. Per the germline V gene, CDR1 is SGHAT and CDR2 is FQDESV (reference sequence). The CDR3 covers 14 residues. The CDR3 sequence is CASSPRTGPYEQYF. The CDR3 DNA follows: TGTGCCAGCAGCCCACGGACAGGGCCATACGAGCAGTACTTC.

This chain uses TRBV5-1 with TRBJ2-2; the D gene is possibly TRBD1 (6 bases). The CDR3 extends over 13 amino acids. Trimming cost V 7 bases and J 2 bases, with 9 bases left between them. Germline V lookup: CDR1 SGHRS, CDR2 YFSETQ. As DNA, the CDR3 is TGCGCCAGCGCACAGGGAAACACCGGGGAGCTGTTTTTT. Residues: CASAQGNTGELFF.

This sequence joins TRBV18 and TRBJ1-5, with D possibly TRBD1 on 5 matching bases. Germline V gene data show CDR1 as KGHSH and CDR2 as LQKENI. The CDR3 covers 18 residues. Trimming stripped 3 bases from V and 0 bases from J, with 18 bases between. CDR3 in amino acids: CASSPPARGVYSNQPQHF. In nucleotides, the CDR3 is TGTGCCAGCTCACCGCCGGCACGGGGGGTATATAGCAATCAGCCCCAGCATTTT.

The chain is built from TRBV5-1 and TRBJ1-4; tentative D call: TRBD1 (5 bases). The CDR3 covers 14 residues. The ends were cut back, 1 base at V and 5 bases at J, with 9 bases in the middle. Germline CDR1 is SGHRS and CDR2 is YFSETQ. The CDR3 spells CASSLQGENEKLFF. The CDR3 bases are TGCGCCAGCAGCTTGCAAGGGGAAAATGAAAAACTGTTTTTT.

The rearrangement uses TRBV19 and TRBJ1-2; 7 bases map to TRBD1. This CDR3 is 14 amino acids long. V trimming: 8 bases; J trimming: 7 bases; junction bases outside the gene matches: 13. Germline V CDR1 and CDR2: LNHDA, SQIVND (reference sequence). This chain's CDR3 is CASRPKDRASGYTF. The CDR3 coding sequence is TGTGCCAGTCGTCCCAAAGACAGGGCCAGTGGCTACACCTTC. The full variable domain, its missing parts supplied by reference TRBV19 and TRBJ1-2, is DGGITQSPKYLFRKEGQNVTLSCEQNLNHDAMYWYRQDPGQGLRLIYYSQIVNDFQKGDIAEGYSVSREKKESFPLTVTSAQKNPTAFYLCASRPKDRASGYTFGSGTRLTVV.

This clone was seen just once. The CDR3 DNA reads as TGTGCCAGCTGGGGAGGACAGGCCTACGAGCAGTACTTC. Protein product: CASWGGQAYEQYF. V usage is TRBV6-6 and J usage is TRBJ2-7; the D gene is possibly TRBD1 (7 bases). CDR1 and CDR2 (germline): MNHNY, SVGAGI (reference sequence). CDR3 length equals 13 residues. V lost 8 bases and J lost 2, with 13 bases in between.

This clone was seen a few times. The chain links TRBV7-9 to TRBJ2-7; possibly TRBD2 for D (5 bases). Looked up from germline, CDR1 is SEHNR and CDR2 is FQNEAQ (reference sequence). The CDR3 is made up of 14 amino acids. The V gene lost 0 bases and the J gene lost 0 bases, with 6 bases spanning the gap. The CDR3 sequence is CASSLAGSSYEQYF. The CDR3 coding sequence is TGTGCCAGCAGCTTAGCGGGGAGCTCCTACGAGCAGTACTTC.

The gene calls are TRBV7-6 and TRBJ1-1; TRBD1 aligns across 8 bases. The germline CDR1 and CDR2 sequences are SGHVS and FNYEAQ. Trimming removed 5 bases from V and 7 bases from J; junction bases left unmatched: 3. CDR3 length: 12 amino acids. CDR3 in DNA: TGTGCCAGCAGCAAGACAGGGGTTGAAGCTTTCTTT. Translation gives CASSKTGVEAFF.